These T cell receptor beta chains were read from a single sample in a study of shared clonotypes between healthy human individuals. Clones were sequenced by immunoSEQ multiplex PCR, and TCRdb holds only the in-frame ones, with some missing. The sample has about 2 million clones; about 95% are singletons. Sequences were obtained from naive CD8+ T cells sorted from blood. All receptors come from a man between 18 and 29 years old in good health. CDR3s leave out the opening cysteine and the closing phenylalanine or tryptophan. Clone size is stated in some rows and not others, as once, few, many or a class when expanded.

abundance: NA
v_gene: TRBV27
CDR3aa: ASSLLGMGQPQH

abundance: NA
v_gene: TRBV7-9
CDR3aa: ASSPPSVSTDTQY

abundance: once
v_gene: TRBV6-1
CDR3aa: ASSDHAGQGNSPLH

abundance: once
v_gene: TRBV11-2
CDR3aa: ASSLSGAGNTIY

abundance: NA
v_gene: TRBV4-3
CDR3aa: ASSQTGPPFEQF

abundance: NA
v_gene: TRBV28
CDR3aa: ASSLTGEEGKLF

abundance: NA
v_gene: TRBV7-9
CDR3aa: ASSLSRGEDRQETQY

abundance: NA
v_gene: TRBV21-1
CDR3aa: ASSAGSGNTIY

abundance: NA
v_gene: TRBV11-3
CDR3aa: ASSERGDYGYT

abundance: NA
v_gene: TRBV5-4
CDR3aa: ASSLVPAGVPYNEQF

abundance: NA
v_gene: TRBV10-1
CDR3aa: ASSGSSGGYYNEQF

abundance: once
v_gene: TRBV4-1
CDR3aa: ASSQDAGEQY

abundance: NA
v_gene: TRBV5-1
CDR3aa: ASSLNRSPDANYGYT

abundance: NA
v_gene: TRBV7-2
CDR3aa: ASSFTSEAGELF

abundance: NA
v_gene: TRBV6-6
CDR3aa: ASSYGGTSVGELF

abundance: NA
v_gene: TRBV7-3
CDR3aa: ASSSPGAYWDEQF

abundance: NA
v_gene: TRBV5-1
CDR3aa: ASSLASGGATDTQY

abundance: NA
v_gene: TRBV28
CDR3aa: ASREDREVIEAF

abundance: NA
v_gene: TRBV5-8
CDR3aa: ASSVGFQDTDTQY

abundance: NA
v_gene: TRBV5-1
CDR3aa: ASSLSPGAYEQY

abundance: NA
v_gene: TRBV6-5
CDR3aa: ASSYRGASTDTQY

abundance: NA
v_gene: TRBV5-1
CDR3aa: ASSIGATYEQY

abundance: once
v_gene: TRBV30
CDR3aa: AWSDPSGTGEFGYLQPQH

abundance: NA
v_gene: TRBV10-2
CDR3aa: ASSGGWEQY

abundance: NA
v_gene: TRBV30
CDR3aa: AWTPVGVGDTQY

abundance: NA
v_gene: TRBV28
CDR3aa: ASSPRTGGRWVNEQF

abundance: NA
v_gene: TRBV6-5
CDR3aa: ASSDAGYEQY

abundance: NA
v_gene: TRBV6-5
CDR3aa: ASGTWTSAYNEQF

abundance: once
v_gene: TRBV2
CDR3aa: ASSTTRAGSGEQTQY

abundance: NA
v_gene: TRBV6-6
CDR3aa: ASSPDSYGGELF

abundance: NA
v_gene: TRBV7-9
CDR3aa: ASSFTPGMDTGELF

abundance: NA
v_gene: TRBV10-3
CDR3aa: AISDSNTGELF

abundance: NA
v_gene: TRBV6-5
CDR3aa: ASSYGGTSYEQY

abundance: NA
v_gene: TRBV5-5
CDR3aa: ASSLSLVTRPDNTGELF

abundance: NA
v_gene: TRBV5-5
CDR3aa: ASSLAVSYEQY

abundance: once
v_gene: TRBV11-3
CDR3aa: ASSLDDTPYNEQF

abundance: NA
v_gene: TRBV4-1
CDR3aa: ASSQNGLAVYEQY

abundance: NA
v_gene: TRBV5-1
CDR3aa: ASSLSGTGPGTIY

abundance: once
v_gene: TRBV4-3
CDR3aa: ASSQGVAGVAETQY

abundance: NA
v_gene: TRBV28
CDR3aa: ASSWGGDNTDTQY

abundance: NA
v_gene: TRBV27
CDR3aa: ASSLSEEGDRGHEQY

abundance: NA
v_gene: TRBV7-9
CDR3aa: ASSLPGTGHVGEQY

abundance: NA
v_gene: TRBV5-6
CDR3aa: ASSNPGENTEAF

abundance: NA
v_gene: TRBV19
CDR3aa: ASRQEGNKGRQPQH

abundance: NA
v_gene: TRBV30
CDR3aa: ASGTDYGYT

abundance: NA
v_gene: TRBV9
CDR3aa: ASSADRMEANYGYT

abundance: NA
v_gene: TRBV7-6
CDR3aa: ASSLGGLQPQH

abundance: NA
v_gene: TRBV5-1
CDR3aa: ASSFPRDGINEKLF

abundance: NA
v_gene: TRBV7-9
CDR3aa: ASSLGAGGLSHYGYT

abundance: NA
v_gene: TRBV6-5
CDR3aa: ASSWTSGSHNEQF